This TCR beta chain was captured in a study of cytomegalovirus exposure and HLA in healthy donors. About the research overall: Per a later analysis, the roughly 640 first-cohort and 95 to 150 validation repertoires shared one platform.

V was pared by 2 bases and J by 3 bases, with 8 bases of the junction left unmatched. CDR1 is SGHTA, CDR2 FQGNSA, per germline. The CDR3 is 17 residues long. Method: immunoSEQ multiplex PCR; TCRdb's copy keeps in-frame clones and lacks some. The repertoire has hundreds of thousands of clones, around 87% of them found once; the top ten carry roughly 0.93%. Sequencing was carried out using PBMCs. The chain recombines TRBV7-2 with TRBJ2-7; 12 nucleotides agree with TRBD2. The TCR was taken from a woman younger than 35 in good health and CMV-seronegative. CDR3 protein: CASSLFPTSGSVYEQYF. Written as DNA, the CDR3 is TGTGCCAGCAGCTTATTCCCGACTAGCGGGAGTGTCTACGAGCAGTACTTC.